The present entry profiles one T cell receptor (beta chain) with its context. TCRdb's table, derived via immunoSEQ multiplex PCR, lists solely in-frame clones and lacks some. This table has 400,000 to 500,000 clones, less than 80% appearing once. This entry is derived from a study of shared clonotypes between healthy human individuals. Per germline, CDR1 MDHEN and CDR2 SYDVKM. J was trimmed by 2 bases and V by 4 bases; bases with no gene match: 2. CDR3 size: 14 residues. The sequenced material came from PBMCs. The J gene is TRBJ2-3, the V gene TRBV28; 8 nucleotides match TRBD1. The sequence came from a woman aged 40 to 50 in good health. Some clones in this sample may be carry-over from other donors' samples. CDR3 nucleotides: TGTGCCAGCAGTTCACAGGGGGTCACAGATACGCAGTATTTT. This translates into CASSSQGVTDTQYF.